Presented here are 15 T cell receptor beta chains from one specimen sequenced in a study of T cell repertoires in aging, cancer and after chemotherapy. Peripheral blood genomic DNA, not sorted cells or RNA, was the template. A mixed TRB-A/B primer pool amplified rearranged TRB by multiplex touch-down PCR. TCRdb analysed the multiplex PCR reads with MiXCR anew, one entry per CDR3 protein. The sample carries 750 to 1,000 distinct CDR3 sequences, 25% to 40% recorded once. Sequenced sample: blood. Receptors originate from a human donor with a solid tumor.

The chain has TRBV7-3 and TRBJ2-1; 9 bases are shared with TRBD1. The CDR3 is 16 residues long. CDR1 and CDR2 (germline): SGHTA, FQGTGA. V was pared by 5 bases and J by 7 bases, with 12 bases of the junction left unmatched. CDR3 in amino acids: CASSPTYRGLGNEQFF. In DNA, the CDR3 is TGTGCCAGCAGCCCCACCTACAGGGGGCTCGGGAATGAGCAGTTCTTC.

The chain recombines TRBV20-1 with TRBJ2-3; TRBD2 might be the D (7 bases). The germline V and J ends were trimmed by 1 base and 0 bases, with 14 bases remaining between them. This CDR3 contains 16 residues. Per germline, CDR1 DFQATT and CDR2 SNEGSKA (reference sequence). CDR3 DNA: TGCAGTGCTAGAGTGGGGGGGGCCGAAAGCACAGATACGCAGTATTTT. This gives the protein CSARVGGAESTDTQYF.

V usage is TRBV27 and J usage is TRBJ2-3, with D possibly being TRBD1 (5 bases). Germline lookup yields CDR1 MNHEY and CDR2 SMNVEV (reference sequence). V lost 2 bases and J lost 8, with 14 bases in between. This CDR3 is built from 14 residues. The CDR3 reads CASSLDSNQGTQYF. CDR3 DNA sequence: TGTGCCAGCAGTTTAGACTCGAACCAGGGTACGCAGTATTTT.

The chain employs TRBV12-3 or TRBV12-4 and TRBJ2-7, with no clear D. Trimming cost V 9 bases and J 2 bases, with 17 bases left between them. The length of the CDR3 is 14 residues. CDR3 protein: CARGFEALTYEQYF. CDR3 bases: TGTGCCAGGGGGTTTGAGGCATTAACCTACGAGCAGTACTTC.

This clonotype was detected only once. A junction end diverges from the germline sequence, so it may reflect a read error. V is TRBV30 and J is TRBJ1-1, with 10 positions matching TRBD1. Germline V gene sequence: CDR1 GTSNPN, CDR2 SVGIG (reference sequence). There are 16 residues in the CDR3. The CDR3: CSWSVVIGTGATEAFF. CDR3 bases: TGTTCCTGGAGTGTAGTAATAGGGACAGGGGCCACTGAAGCTTTCTTT.

Within the sample, this clonotype is medium-sized. The rearrangement uses TRBV30 and TRBJ1-6, with 7 bases identical to TRBD1. The V segment lost 5 bases and the J segment 0 bases; nucleotides outside the gene matches: 7. Germline loops: CDR1 GTSNPN, CDR2 SVGIG (reference sequence). This CDR3 comprises 16 residues. This CDR3 reads CAWSRDSLSYNSPLHF. CDR3 DNA: TGTGCCTGGTCGAGGGACAGCCTCTCCTATAATTCACCCCTCCACTTT.

The chain has TRBV28 and TRBJ1-2; D gene unclear. This CDR3 spans 13 amino acids. Looked up from germline, CDR1 is MDHEN and CDR2 is SYDVKM. Trimming shortened V by 1 base and J by 5 bases, and 8 bases separated the two germline ends. The CDR3 is CASSLSTAYGYTF. The CDR3, as DNA: TGTGCCAGCAGTTTATCAACAGCTTATGGCTACACCTTC.

The chain combines TRBV6-1 with TRBJ2-5; 8 bases are shared with TRBD1. The CDR3 totals 14 residues. Germline loops: CDR1 MNHNS, CDR2 SASEGT. Trimming cost V 6 bases and J 5 bases; bases outside gene matches: 8. This chain's CDR3 is CASRRQGRMETQYF. The CDR3 coding sequence is TGTGCCAGCAGAAGACAGGGGAGGATGGAGACCCAGTACTTC.

In the case of this clonotype: An end of the junction differs from the germline gene, which may be a read error. The V and J genes are TRBV7-2 and TRBJ2-5; 7 nucleotides agree with TRBD2. Germline values: CDR1 SGHTA, CDR2 FQGNSA. The CDR3 sequence is 16 residues long. CDR3 sequence (DNA): TGCGCCAGCAGCCGAGGGTCTGGGGGGGGGGGAGAGACCCAGTACTTC. Its translation is CASSRGSGGGGETQYF.

The V gene is TRBV6-2 or TRBV6-3, the J gene TRBJ2-2, with D perhaps matching TRBD1 (5 bases). The germline V gene encodes CDR1 MNHEY and CDR2 SVGEGT. V was cut by 6 bases and J by 3 bases, with 11 bases left in between. The CDR3 is made up of 14 amino acids. The CDR3 region is CASRTRADTGELFF. DNA of the CDR3: TGTGCCAGCAGAACCAGGGCGGACACCGGGGAGCTGTTTTTT.

This clonotype has just a few counts. The chain's CDR3 is CASSPRPPTSGSSYEQYF. DNA for the CDR3: TGTGCCAGCAGCCCTAGGCCCCCGACTAGCGGGAGCTCCTACGAGCAGTACTTC. This chain links TRBV7-6 with TRBJ2-7; 12 bases match TRBD2. The CDR3 contains 18 residues. Germline V gives CDR1 SGHVS, CDR2 FNYEAQ. The trim removed 5 bases at V and 0 bases at J, leaving 11 bases unmatched.

There are a few counts of this clonotype. This rearrangement joins TRBV6-6 to TRBJ2-2, with D hard to call. V was cut by 2 bases and J by 2 bases, with 3 bases left in between. This CDR3 region has 13 residues. In germline, CDR1 is MNHNY, CDR2 SVGAGI (reference sequence). The CDR3 region has the DNA TGTGCCAGCAGTTACAGTAACACCGGGGAGCTGTTTTTT. It codes for CASSYSNTGELFF.

By share, this clonotype counts as large. V and J are TRBV7-3 and TRBJ2-2; no firm D call. Germline-derived CDR1 and CDR2 are SGHTA and FQGTGA. CDR3 length: 14 amino acids. V gave up 3 bases and J gave up 1 base, with 6 bases separating them. The CDR3 nucleotides are TGTGCCAGCAGCTTTTCAGGGAACACCGGGGAGCTGTTTTTT. It yields the protein CASSFSGNTGELFF. The full variable domain, rest sourced from reference TRBV7-3 and TRBJ2-2, is GAGVSQTPSNKVTEKGKYVELRCDPISGHTALYWYRQSLGQGPEFLIYFQGTGAADDSGLPNDRFFAVRPEGSVSTLKIQRTERGDSAVYLCASSFSGNTGELFFGEGSRLTVL.

By share of the sample, this clonotype is medium-sized. The V gene is TRBV5-1, the J gene TRBJ2-3; no reliable D call. V was shortened by 0 bases and J by 4 bases, with 3 bases between the two germline ends. This CDR3 has 12 amino acids. Germline V lookup: CDR1 SGHRS, CDR2 YFSETQ. This CDR3 reads CASSLVADTQYF. The CDR3 DNA is TGCGCCAGCAGCTTGGTGGCAGATACGCAGTATTTT.

This clonotype is labeled as large (0.1 to 1%). The chain combines TRBV10-3 with TRBJ2-2, with D tentatively TRBD1 (6 bases). This CDR3 has 16 residues. With 3 bases removed from V and 1 base from J, the gap between germline ends came to 12 bases. Germline lookup yields CDR1 ENHRY and CDR2 SYGVKD. The CDR3, as DNA: TGTGCCATCAGTGACTTGGACAGACTGAACACCGGGGAGCTGTTTTTT. It codes for CAISDLDRLNTGELFF.